This T cell receptor (beta chain) was obtained from a study of early T cells in non-severe SARS-CoV-2 infection. Broader study findings: Missing private and CD4 specificities, VDJdb matching favored anti-spike CD8 responses.

On this clonotype itself: The antigen remains undetermined.

Individual cDNA molecules received unique molecular identifiers. Each CDR3 protein gets one entry after TCRdb re-called the 5' RACE reads with MiXCR. Here the sample spans tens of thousands of distinct CDR3 sequences, 5% to 7.5% being singletons. There are 15 residues in the CDR3. Trimming took 2 bases from V and 3 from J; bases not matched to a gene: 1. Sequences were derived from whole blood, sampled at baseline. The chain carries TRBV12-3 or TRBV12-4 and TRBJ2-2; 9 bases are shared with TRBD1. This clonotype was sampled from an adult who was a healthcare worker with PCR-confirmed SARS-CoV-2 infection or an uninfected control (not recorded which). CDR3 region: CASSLRTGDTGELFF. Written as DNA, the CDR3 is TGTGCCAGCAGTTTACGGACAGGGGACACCGGGGAGCTGTTTTTT.